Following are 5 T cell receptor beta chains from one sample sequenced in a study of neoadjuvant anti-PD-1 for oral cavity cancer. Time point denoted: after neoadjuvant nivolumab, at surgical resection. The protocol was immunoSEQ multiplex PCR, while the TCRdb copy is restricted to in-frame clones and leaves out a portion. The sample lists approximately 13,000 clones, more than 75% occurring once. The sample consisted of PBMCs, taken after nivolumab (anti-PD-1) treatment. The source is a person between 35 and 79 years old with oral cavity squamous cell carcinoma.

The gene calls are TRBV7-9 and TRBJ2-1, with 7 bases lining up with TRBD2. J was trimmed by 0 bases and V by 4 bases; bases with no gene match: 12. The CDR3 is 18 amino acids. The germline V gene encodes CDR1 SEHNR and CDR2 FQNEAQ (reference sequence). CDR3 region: CASSSRYGRTGSYNEQFF. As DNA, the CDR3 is TGTGCCAGCAGCTCCCGATACGGGAGGACGGGCTCCTACAATGAGCAGTTCTTC.

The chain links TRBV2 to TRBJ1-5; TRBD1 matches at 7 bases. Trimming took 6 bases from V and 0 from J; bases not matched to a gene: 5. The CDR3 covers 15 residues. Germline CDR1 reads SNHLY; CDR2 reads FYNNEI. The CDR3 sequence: CASSGTVLSNQPQHF. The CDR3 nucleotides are TGTGCCAGCAGCGGGACAGTCCTTAGCAATCAGCCCCAGCATTTT.

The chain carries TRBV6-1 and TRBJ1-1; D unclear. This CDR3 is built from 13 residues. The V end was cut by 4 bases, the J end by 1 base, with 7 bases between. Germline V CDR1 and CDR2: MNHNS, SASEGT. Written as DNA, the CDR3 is TGTGCCAGCAGTGGGTACGGGAACACTGAAGCTTTCTTT. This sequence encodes CASSGYGNTEAFF.

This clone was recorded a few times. The CDR3 DNA reads TGTGCCAGCAGCTTACTATCCACCGGGGAGCTGTTTTTT. Its protein product is CASSLLSTGELFF. V gene TRBV7-9 combines with J gene TRBJ2-2; D unresolved. The CDR3 extends over 13 amino acids. The V end lost 2 bases, the J end lost 4 bases, and 5 bases lay between the germline ends. The germline V gene has CDR1 SEHNR and CDR2 FQNEAQ (reference sequence). Full variable domain (remainder filled in from reference TRBV7-9 and TRBJ2-2): DTGVSQNPRHKITKRGQNVTFRCDPISEHNRLYWYRQTLGQGPEFLTYFQNEAQLEKSRLLSDRFSAERPKGSFSTLEIQRTEQGDSAMYLCASSLLSTGELFFGEGSRLTVL.

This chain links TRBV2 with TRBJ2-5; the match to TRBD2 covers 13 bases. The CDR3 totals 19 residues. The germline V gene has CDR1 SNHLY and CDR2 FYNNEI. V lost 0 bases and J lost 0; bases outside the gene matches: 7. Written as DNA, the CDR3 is TGTGCCAGCAGTGAAGCCCTGGGACTAGCGGGACCGTACCAAGAGACCCAGTACTTC. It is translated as CASSEALGLAGPYQETQYF.